These 25 T cell receptor beta chains share one sample of origin, sequenced in a study of cytomegalovirus exposure and HLA in healthy donors. The study ran its PCR with 60 Vbeta and 13 Jbeta primers. The data were produced by immunoSEQ multiplex PCR, yet TCRdb's version contains in-frame clones alone and is incomplete. The sample lists some 130,000 clones, about 72% occurring once. The sequenced sample was PBMCs. Source of these receptors: a female donor in good health and CMV-seronegative.

This chain joins TRBV7-2 and TRBJ2-3, with 9 bases matching TRBD2. Germline lookup yields CDR1 SGHTA and CDR2 FQGNSA. Trimming at V came to 5 bases and at J to 4 bases, leaving 10 bases not matched to a gene. CDR3 length equals 16 residues. CDR3 amino acids: CASSPTPGLAADTQYF. The CDR3, as DNA: TGTGCCAGCAGCCCGACCCCGGGACTAGCAGCAGATACGCAGTATTTT.

The genes are TRBV5-1 and TRBJ1-2; 7 bases map to TRBD1. This CDR3 comprises 15 residues. With 4 bases clipped from V and 8 bases from J, the junction kept 14 bases outside the gene matches. Looked up from germline, CDR1 is SGHRS and CDR2 is YFSETQ. The CDR3 DNA reads as TGCGCCAGCAGCCCGAACAGGGGCCCACCGGTAGGCTACACCTTC. It translates to CASSPNRGPPVGYTF.

This clone was detected only a few times. V usage is TRBV4-2 and J usage is TRBJ2-3, with unresolved D. Germline V gene sequence: CDR1 LGHNA, CDR2 YNFKEQ. The CDR3 has 12 residues. Trimming left V 0 bases short and J 6 bases short, with 4 bases between. The CDR3 DNA reads TGTGCCAGCAGCCAAGATCTGGATACGCAGTATTTT. Its protein is CASSQDLDTQYF.

The chain combines TRBV28 with TRBJ1-1, with TRBD1 identical over 7 bases. CDR1 and CDR2 from the germline V gene are MDHEN and SYDVKM. The CDR3 length is 12 residues. With V trimmed by 8 bases and J by 5 bases, 5 bases remained unmatched. The CDR3 region is CASVTGRTEAFF. The CDR3 DNA sequence: TGTGCCAGCGTGACAGGGAGGACTGAAGCTTTCTTT.

The chain combines TRBV27 with TRBJ1-2; 10 bases agree with TRBD1. The CDR3 has 13 amino acids. V dropped 6 bases and J dropped 8; count of bases not matched to a gene: 6. CDR1 is MNHEY and CDR2 is SMNVEV in the germline V gene (reference sequence). This chain's CDR3 is CASRDRGPSGYTF. DNA of the CDR3: TGTGCCAGCAGAGACAGGGGGCCCTCGGGCTACACCTTC.

The rearrangement links TRBV13 to TRBJ2-1, with 8 positions matching TRBD1. CDR3 length: 14 amino acids. Germline V CDR1 and CDR2: PRHDT, FYEKMQ (reference sequence). V was pared by 5 bases and J by 5 bases, with 5 bases of the junction left unmatched. In DNA, the CDR3 is TGTGCCAGCAGCCACGGACAGGGCAACAATGAGCAGTTCTTC. Translation: CASSHGQGNNEQFF.

Concerning this clone: No conserved phenylalanine or tryptophan is present at the end of the CDR3, so a read error is the likely explanation. Because the CDR3's place on the DNA is in doubt, the DNA is left out and the CDR3 is given as listed by TCRdb. V gene TRBV4-2 combines with J gene TRBJ2-3; TRBD2, the table's D call, lacks a check against the DNA. Germline CDR1 and CDR2: LGHNA and YNFKEQ. The CDR3 has 15 amino acids, counting both end residues. The CDR3 loop reads CASSQDSRREGRFFC.

The rearrangement uses TRBV7-2 and TRBJ1-2; unclear D gene. Germline V gene lookup returns CDR1 SGHTA and CDR2 FQGNSA. Trimming stripped 1 base from V and 3 bases from J, with 6 bases between. CDR3 size: 13 residues. CDR3 nucleotides: TGTGCCAGCAGCTTAGGCGGGTACTATGGCTACACCTTC. This sequence encodes CASSLGGYYGYTF.

The CDR3 is CASSSKLAGVTYEQYF. CDR3 DNA: TGTGCCAGCAGCTCAAAACTAGCGGGAGTGACGTACGAGCAGTACTTC. V is TRBV7-9 and J is TRBJ2-7; 11 positions agree with TRBD2. Germline lookup yields CDR1 SEHNR and CDR2 FQNEAQ (reference sequence). J lost 4 bases, V lost 4 bases, and 9 bases had no gene match. The CDR3 runs 16 residues.

This sequence joins TRBV6-5 and TRBJ1-4; 10 bases are a match to TRBD1. The CDR3 totals 14 residues. V lost 7 bases to trimming and J lost 8 bases; unmatched junction nucleotides: 7. CDR1 is MNHEY and CDR2 is SVGAGI in the germline V gene. This CDR3 is CASTTDRGIEKLFF. Here the CDR3 DNA reads TGTGCCAGCACCACGGACAGGGGGATAGAAAAACTGTTTTTT.

The chain carries TRBV18 and TRBJ1-2; D is undetermined. Trimming removed 1 base from V and 3 bases from J, with 9 bases in between. Germline CDR1 KGHSH, CDR2 LQKENI. The CDR3 consists of 14 residues. CDR3 coding DNA: TGTGCCAGCTCACCACGGGTGGGCCACTATGGCTACACCTTC. It encodes CASSPRVGHYGYTF.

The rearrangement uses TRBV19 and TRBJ1-1; D perhaps matches TRBD1 (5 bases). This CDR3 contains 13 residues. The V and J ends lost 8 bases and 1 base respectively, with 11 bases between them. Germline assignment: CDR1 LNHDA and CDR2 SQIVND (reference sequence). This CDR3 reads CASGRAANTEAFF. DNA for the CDR3: TGTGCCAGTGGCAGGGCAGCGAACACTGAAGCTTTCTTT.

The rearrangement joins TRBV9 to TRBJ2-1, with 7 bases that match TRBD1. The germline V gene has CDR1 SGDLS and CDR2 YYNGEE. The CDR3 spans 12 residues. With V trimmed by 4 bases and J by 10 bases, 5 bases remained unmatched. Here the CDR3 reads CASSSQGLEQFF. The CDR3 DNA is TGTGCCAGCAGCTCACAGGGGCTGGAGCAGTTCTTC.

The chain has TRBV4-2 and TRBJ2-7; the match to TRBD2 covers 12 bases. This CDR3 is built from 17 residues. The germline gives CDR1 LGHNA, CDR2 YNFKEQ. The junction had 7 bases not matched to a gene; V was cut back by 0 bases and J by 4 bases. In DNA, the CDR3 is TGTGCCAGCAGCCAAGAACTAGCGGGAGGCCATATGTACGAGCAGTACTTC. The encoded protein is CASSQELAGGHMYEQYF.

As regards this clone: The same CDR3 can be traced to other DNA sequences in this sample. The rearrangement uses TRBV2 and TRBJ2-2, with D possibly matching TRBD2 (5 bases). Looked up from germline, CDR1 is SNHLY and CDR2 is FYNNEI. With 5 bases removed from V and 3 bases from J, the gap between germline ends came to 16 bases. The CDR3 totals 16 residues. The CDR3 loop reads CASSPIAGGHTGELFF. CDR3 in DNA: TGTGCCAGCAGTCCCATAGCAGGAGGACACACCGGGGAGCTGTTTTTT.

This rearrangement joins TRBV11-2 to TRBJ2-3; TRBD1 matches at 11 bases. The CDR3 has 16 amino acids. Germline V gene lookup returns CDR1 SGHAT and CDR2 FQNNGV. Germline trimming cut 5 bases from V and 3 bases from J; bases unmatched to any gene: 7. CDR3 sequence (DNA): TGTGCCAGCAGCCCGGGGGGGACAGGGGGGACAGATACGCAGTATTTT. It yields the protein CASSPGGTGGTDTQYF.

V gene TRBV30 combines with J gene TRBJ2-2; 12 positions match TRBD2. Germline lookup yields CDR1 GTSNPN and CDR2 SVGIG (reference sequence). V lost 6 bases and J lost 6; bases outside the gene matches: 2. The length of the CDR3 is 13 residues. CDR3 protein: CACGLAGSGELFF. The CDR3, as DNA: TGTGCCTGTGGACTAGCGGGATCCGGGGAGCTGTTTTTT.

This clone was seen just once. V and J are TRBV6-5 and TRBJ2-2; 10 bases are a match to TRBD1. The length of the CDR3 is 15 residues. Germline V CDR1 and CDR2: MNHEY, SVGAGI. The V gene end was trimmed by 6 bases and the J gene end by 5 bases; junction bases not matched to a gene: 6. The CDR3 region is CASSPDRGHTGELFF. The CDR3 region has the DNA TGTGCCAGCAGCCCCGACAGGGGGCATACCGGGGAGCTGTTTTTT.

V gene TRBV7-2 combines with J gene TRBJ2-1, with 9 bases lining up with TRBD2. The V gene's germline CDR1 is SGHTA and CDR2 FQGNSA. The CDR3 has 13 amino acids. V was pared by 8 bases and J by 3 bases, with 2 bases of the junction left unmatched. CDR3 nucleotide sequence: TGTGCCAGCCGGACTAGCGACTACAATGAGCAGTTCTTC. Protein: CASRTSDYNEQFF.

The chain combines TRBV6-6 with TRBJ2-7; no definite D call. The CDR3 runs 14 residues. V was cut by 2 bases and J by 6 bases, with 14 bases left in between. CDR1 is MNHNY, CDR2 SVGAGI, per germline (reference sequence). The CDR3 region has the DNA TGTGCCAGCAGTTACCAAAGTGTCTCAGGCGAGCAGTACTTC. It yields the protein CASSYQSVSGEQYF.

The rearrangement links TRBV11-2 to TRBJ1-1; maybe TRBD1 (5 bases). V was pared by 3 bases and J by 2 bases, with 7 bases between. The CDR3 extends over 13 amino acids. The germline gives CDR1 SGHAT, CDR2 FQNNGV. CDR3 coding DNA: TGTGCCAGCAGCTTGACAGTCAACACTGAAGCTTTCTTT. The encoded protein is CASSLTVNTEAFF. Together with reference TRBV11-2 and TRBJ1-1, the CDR3 gives the full variable domain: EAGVAQSPRYKIIEKRQSVAFWCNPISGHATLYWYQQILGQGPKLLIQFQNNGVVDDSQLPKDRFSAERLKGVDSTLKIQPAKLEDSAVYLCASSLTVNTEAFFGQGTRLTVV.

The chain combines TRBV4-3 with TRBJ2-7; TRBD1 aligns across 8 bases. The V gene end was trimmed by 4 bases and the J gene end by 0 bases; junction bases not matched to a gene: 8. Per germline, CDR1 LGHNA and CDR2 YSLEER. This CDR3 has 16 amino acids. DNA of the CDR3: TGCGCCAGCAGCCGTGGGACAGGTCAGATCTCCTACGAGCAGTACTTC. Translation gives CASSRGTGQISYEQYF.

V usage is TRBV7-3 and J usage is TRBJ2-3, with 8 positions matching TRBD2. Trimming removed 6 bases from V and 4 bases from J; junction bases left unmatched: 9. The length of the CDR3 is 15 residues. CDR1 and CDR2 (germline): SGHTA, FQGTGA. Written as DNA, the CDR3 is TGTGCCAGCAGGCTACTGGGACTAGTCCCAGATACGCAGTATTTT. This codes for CASRLLGLVPDTQYF.

There are a few counts of this clone. CDR3 DNA sequence: TGTGCCAGCAGCTTGTATACTACTGGAAACACCATATATTTT. Its protein is CASSLYTTGNTIYF. The rearrangement uses TRBV5-6 and TRBJ1-3; D not resolved. The CDR3 sequence is 14 residues long. The V end was cut by 1 base, the J end by 2 bases, with 7 bases between. The germline gives CDR1 SGHDT, CDR2 YYEEEE. The full variable domain, completed using reference TRBV5-6 and TRBJ1-3, is DAGVTQSPTHLIKTRGQQVTLRCSPKSGHDTVSWYQQALGQGPQFIFQYYEEEERQRGNFPDRFSGHQFPNYSSELNVNALLLGDSALYLCASSLYTTGNTIYFGEGSWLTVV.

This chain uses TRBV11-2 with TRBJ2-1; 8 bases line up with TRBD1. J lost 9 bases, V lost 1 base, and 8 bases had no gene match. The CDR3 spans 15 residues. Germline V gives CDR1 SGHAT, CDR2 FQNNGV. CDR3 residues: CASSLVSQGAGEQFF. The CDR3 nucleotides are TGTGCCAGCAGCTTAGTCTCGCAGGGGGCGGGTGAGCAGTTCTTC.